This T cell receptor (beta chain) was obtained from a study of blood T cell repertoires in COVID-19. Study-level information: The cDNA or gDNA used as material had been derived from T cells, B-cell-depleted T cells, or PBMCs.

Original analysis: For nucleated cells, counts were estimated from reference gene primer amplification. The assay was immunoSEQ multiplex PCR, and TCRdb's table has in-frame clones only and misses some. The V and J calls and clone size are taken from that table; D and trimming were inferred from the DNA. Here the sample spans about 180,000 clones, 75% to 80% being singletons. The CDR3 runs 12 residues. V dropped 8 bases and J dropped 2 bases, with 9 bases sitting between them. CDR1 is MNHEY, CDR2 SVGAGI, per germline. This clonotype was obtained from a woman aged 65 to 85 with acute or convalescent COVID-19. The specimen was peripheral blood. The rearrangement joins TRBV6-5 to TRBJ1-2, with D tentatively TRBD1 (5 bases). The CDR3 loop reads CASGRQNYGYTF. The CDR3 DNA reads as TGTGCCAGCGGACGACAGAACTATGGCTACACCTTC.